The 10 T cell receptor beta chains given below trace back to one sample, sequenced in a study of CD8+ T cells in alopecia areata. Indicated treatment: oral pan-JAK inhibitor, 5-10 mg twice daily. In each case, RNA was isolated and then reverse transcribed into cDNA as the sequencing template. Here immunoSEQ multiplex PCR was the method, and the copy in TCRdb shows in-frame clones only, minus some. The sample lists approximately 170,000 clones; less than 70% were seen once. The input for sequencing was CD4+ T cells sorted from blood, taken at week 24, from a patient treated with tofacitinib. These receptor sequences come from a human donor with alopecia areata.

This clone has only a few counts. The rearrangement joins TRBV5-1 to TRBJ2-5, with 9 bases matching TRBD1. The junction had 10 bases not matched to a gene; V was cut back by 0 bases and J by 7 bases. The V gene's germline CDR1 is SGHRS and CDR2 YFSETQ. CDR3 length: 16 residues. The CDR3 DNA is TGCGCCAGCAGCTTGGATAGTCCGGGACAGGGAGGGACCCAGTACTTC. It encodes CASSLDSPGQGGTQYF.

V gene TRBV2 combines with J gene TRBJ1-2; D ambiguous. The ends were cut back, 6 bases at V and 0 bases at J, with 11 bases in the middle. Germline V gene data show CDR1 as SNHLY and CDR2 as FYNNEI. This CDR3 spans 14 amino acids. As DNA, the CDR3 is TGTGCCAGCAGGCTTGGACTGACTAACTATGGCTACACCTTC. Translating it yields CASRLGLTNYGYTF.

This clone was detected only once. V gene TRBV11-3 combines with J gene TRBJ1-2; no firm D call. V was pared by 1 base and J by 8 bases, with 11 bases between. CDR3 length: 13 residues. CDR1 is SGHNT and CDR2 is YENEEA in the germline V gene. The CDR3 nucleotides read TGTGCCAGCAGCTTAGTCCCAAGGAGCGGCTACACCTTC. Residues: CASSLVPRSGYTF.

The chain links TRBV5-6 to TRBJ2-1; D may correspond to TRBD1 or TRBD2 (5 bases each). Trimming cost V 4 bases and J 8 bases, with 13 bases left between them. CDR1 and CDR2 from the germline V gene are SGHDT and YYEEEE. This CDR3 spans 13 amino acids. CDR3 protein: CASSGGTLDEQFF. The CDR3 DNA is TGTGCCAGCAGCGGGGGTACTTTGGATGAGCAGTTCTTC.

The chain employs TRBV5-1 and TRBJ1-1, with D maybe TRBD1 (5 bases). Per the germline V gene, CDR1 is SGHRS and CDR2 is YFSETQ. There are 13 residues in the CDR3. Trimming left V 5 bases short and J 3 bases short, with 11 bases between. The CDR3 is CASRYRPDTEAFF. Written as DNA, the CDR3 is TGCGCCAGCAGATACAGGCCCGACACTGAAGCTTTCTTT.

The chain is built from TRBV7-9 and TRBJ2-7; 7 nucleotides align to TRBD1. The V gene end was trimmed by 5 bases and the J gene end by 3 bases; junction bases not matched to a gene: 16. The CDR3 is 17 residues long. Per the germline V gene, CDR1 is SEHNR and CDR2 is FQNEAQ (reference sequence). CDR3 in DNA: TGTGCCAGCAGCCGAGACGGCTCAGGGGGAAAAAGCTACGAGCAGTACTTC. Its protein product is CASSRDGSGGKSYEQYF.

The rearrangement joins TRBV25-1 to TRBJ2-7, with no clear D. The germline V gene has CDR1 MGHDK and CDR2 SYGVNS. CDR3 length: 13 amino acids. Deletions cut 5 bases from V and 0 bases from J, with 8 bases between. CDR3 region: CASSYLSSYEQYF. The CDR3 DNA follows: TGTGCCAGCAGTTATCTTAGCTCCTACGAGCAGTACTTC.

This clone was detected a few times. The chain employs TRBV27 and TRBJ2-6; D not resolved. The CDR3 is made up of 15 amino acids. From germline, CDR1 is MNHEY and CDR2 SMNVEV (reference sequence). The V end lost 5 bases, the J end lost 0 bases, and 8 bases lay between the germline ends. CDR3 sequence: CASSPTGSGANVLTF. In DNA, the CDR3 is TGTGCCAGCAGTCCCACGGGCTCTGGGGCCAACGTCCTGACTTTC.

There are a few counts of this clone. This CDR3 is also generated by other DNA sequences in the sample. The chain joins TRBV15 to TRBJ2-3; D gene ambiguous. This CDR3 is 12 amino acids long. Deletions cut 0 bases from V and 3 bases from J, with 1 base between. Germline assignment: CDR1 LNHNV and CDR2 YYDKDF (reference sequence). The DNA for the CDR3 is TGTGCCACCAGCAGAGATACAGATACGCAGTATTTT. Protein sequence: CATSRDTDTQYF.

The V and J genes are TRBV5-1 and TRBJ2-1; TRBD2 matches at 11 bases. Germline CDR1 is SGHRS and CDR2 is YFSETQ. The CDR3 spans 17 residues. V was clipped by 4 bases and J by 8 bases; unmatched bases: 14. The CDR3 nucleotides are TGCGCCAGCAGCATGATTCAACTTAGCGGGGGGGCGTATGAGCAGTTCTTC. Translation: CASSMIQLSGGAYEQFF.